These 24 T cell receptor beta chains were all obtained from the same sample, sequenced in a study of blood T cells in healthy people across ages. Alongside a J-beta primer mix, a sample-barcoded 5' primer served in a second PCR lasting 7 to 11 cycles. From the 5' RACE reads, TCRdb called clonotypes with MiXCR, one entry per CDR3 protein. The profile shows about 560,000 distinct CDR3 sequences, about a quarter of them singletons. This same sample was also part of a study on T cells of mothers and their children.

Sequenced: blood. Receptor source: a boy aged 2-15 years in good health.

The V and J genes are TRBV19 and TRBJ1-5; possibly TRBD1 for D (6 bases). This CDR3 has 14 amino acids. Trimming cost V 4 bases and J 4 bases, with 11 bases left between them. Germline CDR1 LNHDA, CDR2 SQIVND (reference sequence). CDR3 in DNA: TGTGCCAGTAGTAGACGACAGGCTAATCAGCCCCAGCATTTT. Residues: CASSRRQANQPQHF.

This clonotype was recorded only once. The chain couples TRBV7-2 to TRBJ2-3; no clear D. Trimming removed 5 bases at V and 5 bases at J, with 11 bases between. This CDR3 contains 13 residues. Looked up from germline, CDR1 is SGHTA and CDR2 is FQGNSA. CDR3 coding DNA: TGTGCCAGCAGCGCGCAAGGAAAAGATACGCAGTATTTT. Translating it yields CASSAQGKDTQYF.

In this sample, this clonotype turned up a few times. The chain joins TRBV25-1 to TRBJ2-5; possibly TRBD2 for D (6 bases). The CDR3 contains 14 residues. Germline V gene data show CDR1 as MGHDK and CDR2 as SYGVNS. Trimming removed 4 bases from V and 2 bases from J, with 11 bases in between. The CDR3 DNA reads TGTGCCAGCAGTGCCACGGCGGGACAAGAGACCCAGTACTTC. Its protein product is CASSATAGQETQYF.

This clonotype was seen only a few times. The rearrangement joins TRBV21-1 to TRBJ2-5; whether TRBD1, the table's D call, matches the DNA was not checked. TRBV21-1 is termed a pseudogene. The CDR3 covers 14 residues. CDR3: CASSKAGGQETQYF. The DNA of the CDR3 is TGTGCCAGCAGCAAAGCAGGGGGCCAAGAGACCCAGTACTTC.

The gene calls are TRBV10-3 and TRBJ2-7; D may match TRBD1 or TRBD2 (5 bases each). Germline values: CDR1 ENHRY, CDR2 SYGVKD. CDR3 length: 15 residues. Trimming stripped 4 bases from V and 3 bases from J, with 16 bases between. CDR3 residues: CAISGSQGGFYEQYF. The CDR3, as DNA: TGTGCCATCAGTGGGTCTCAGGGCGGGTTCTACGAGCAGTACTTC.

This clonotype was detected only a few times. This rearrangement joins TRBV12-3 or TRBV12-4 to TRBJ1-2; 10 bases are a match to TRBD1. The CDR3 runs to 15 residues. V dropped 5 bases and J dropped 8; count of bases not matched to a gene: 11. The DNA of the CDR3 is TGTGCCAGCAGTAAAGCCCGGGACAGGGGTATCGGCTACACCTTC. Amino acids: CASSKARDRGIGYTF.

This clonotype occurred a few times. At one of its ends the junction is not consistent with the germline gene, which may arise from a read error. The rearrangement uses TRBV10-3 and TRBJ1-5; TRBD1 aligns across 8 bases. CDR3 length equals 18 residues. Looked up from germline, CDR1 is ENHRY and CDR2 is SYGVKD. CDR3 nucleotides: TGTGCCATCGGTGAGTCACAGGCAGGGGGCAACGGCAATCAGCCCCAGCATTTT. Translated, it gives CAIGESQAGGNGNQPQHF.

This clonotype was found many times. The chain links TRBV9 to TRBJ2-2; a possible D gene is TRBD1 (6 bases). The length of the CDR3 is 15 residues. CDR1 is SGDLS and CDR2 is YYNGEE in the germline V gene. The V gene lost 2 bases and the J gene lost 4 bases, with 12 bases spanning the gap. CDR3 sequence: CASSVGRGFTGELFF. CDR3 DNA sequence: TGTGCCAGCAGCGTGGGCAGGGGATTCACCGGGGAGCTGTTTTTT. Combining the CDR3 with reference TRBV9 and TRBJ2-2 gives the whole variable domain DSGVTQTPKHLITATGQRVTLRCSPRSGDLSVYWYQQSLDQGLQFLIQYYNGEERAKGNILERFSAQQFPDLHSELNLSSLELGDSALYFCASSVGRGFTGELFFGEGSRLTVL.

This clonotype was observed a few times. This chain connects TRBV7-6 to TRBJ2-3, with 8 bases that match TRBD2. This CDR3 is 16 amino acids long. CDR1 and CDR2 (germline): SGHVS, FNYEAQ. V trimming: 2 bases; J trimming: 0 bases; junction bases outside the gene matches: 4. The CDR3 DNA follows: TGTGCCAGCAGCTTAATAGCGGGAAGTAGCACAGATACGCAGTATTTT. Residues: CASSLIAGSSTDTQYF.

The J gene is TRBJ1-2, the V gene TRBV12-3 or TRBV12-4; no clear D. The CDR3 runs 12 residues. V lost 3 bases, J lost 8 bases, and 10 bases lay in between. This CDR3 reads CASSLPGKGYTF. The CDR3 DNA follows: TGTGCCAGCAGTTTGCCTGGGAAGGGCTACACCTTC.

This clonotype showed up just a few times. The CDR3 bases are TGTGCCATCAGCTCAGGACAGAGCTACGAGCAGTACTTC. Translating gives CAISSGQSYEQYF. The V and J genes are TRBV10-3 and TRBJ2-5; maybe TRBD1 (6 bases). TRBJ2-7 explains the end of the DNA better; the J call may be wrong. CDR3 length: 13 residues. Germline V gene sequence: CDR1 ENHRY, CDR2 SYGVKD.

This clonotype was observed a handful of times. The chain joins TRBV6-5 to TRBJ2-2, with D uncertain. The germline V gene encodes CDR1 MNHEY and CDR2 SVGAGI. Trimming pared 1 base from V and 6 bases from J, leaving 3 bases between. The CDR3 contains 12 residues. In nucleotides, the CDR3 is TGTGCCAGCAGTTACTGGGCCGGGGAGCTGTTTTTT. As protein: CASSYWAGELFF.

This clonotype was counted only a few times. The V gene is TRBV6-6, the J gene TRBJ2-1; D gene uncertain. The CDR3 is 14 residues long. V was clipped by 5 bases and J by 3 bases, with 11 bases between them. Germline-derived CDR1 and CDR2 are MNHNY and SVGAGI (reference sequence). CDR3 protein: CASSALTVYNEQFF. The CDR3 nucleotides read TGTGCCAGCAGTGCCCTTACCGTCTACAATGAGCAGTTCTTC.

J is TRBJ1-2 and V is TRBV20-1; TRBD1 is a possible D gene (5 bases). The V end lost 0 bases, the J end lost 8 bases, and 10 bases lay between the germline ends. Germline values: CDR1 DFQATT, CDR2 SNEGSKA (reference sequence). The CDR3 runs to 12 residues. The CDR3 loop reads CSARDLRGGYTF. The CDR3 DNA sequence: TGCAGTGCTAGAGATCTCCGGGGGGGCTACACCTTC.

This clonotype was counted many times. The genes are TRBV3-1 and TRBJ2-7; tentative D call: TRBD2 (5 bases). The J call is uncertain, as TRBJ2-1 better fits the DNA end. The CDR3 contains 13 residues. CDR1 and CDR2 (germline): LGHDT, YNNKEL (reference sequence). This CDR3 is CASSQGIREAQFF. DNA for the CDR3: TGTGCCAGCAGCCAAGGGATTCGGGAAGCGCAGTTCTTC.

This chain connects TRBV12-3 or TRBV12-4 to TRBJ2-3; 8 bases fit TRBD2. The CDR3 is made up of 16 amino acids. Trimming took 3 bases from V and 0 from J; bases not matched to a gene: 5. This chain's CDR3 is CASSFGGEVSTDTQYF. In DNA, the CDR3 is TGTGCCAGCAGTTTCGGGGGGGAGGTTAGCACAGATACGCAGTATTTT.

This clonotype occurred a few times. The chain has TRBV9 and TRBJ2-2, with D possibly called TRBD1 or TRBD2 (6 bases each). CDR1 SGDLS and CDR2 YYNGEE come from the germline V gene. The CDR3 is 17 residues long. The V gene lost 3 bases and the J gene lost 4 bases, with 19 bases spanning the gap. This CDR3 is CASSARLGQGGTGELFF. CDR3 in DNA: TGTGCCAGCAGCGCACGACTAGGCCAAGGGGGCACCGGGGAGCTGTTTTTT.

This clonotype has more than one count but fewer than ten. The V call is TRBV2, the J call TRBJ1-3; D is unresolved. Germline V gene sequence: CDR1 SNHLY, CDR2 FYNNEI. V was cut by 3 bases and J by 4 bases, with 13 bases left in between. The CDR3 contains 15 residues. The CDR3 reads CASSEEGLAGNTIYF. CDR3 DNA: TGTGCCAGCAGTGAGGAGGGCCTAGCGGGAAACACCATATATTTT.

The gene calls are TRBV12-3 or TRBV12-4 and TRBJ2-1; D may be TRBD2 (6 bases). The CDR3 runs 12 residues. Trimming shortened V by 5 bases and J by 16 bases, and 18 bases separated the two germline ends. CDR3 nucleotide sequence: TGTGCCAGCAGTCCCGGCGGGGCCATCCAATTCTTC. Translating it yields CASSPGGAIQFF.

The V and J genes are TRBV24-1 and TRBJ2-5; 8 bases are shared with TRBD2. J was trimmed by 5 bases and V by 1 base; bases with no gene match: 8. Germline V gene lookup returns CDR1 KGHDR and CDR2 SFDVKD. The CDR3 totals 16 residues. The DNA for the CDR3 is TGTGCCACCAGTGATTTACGGGAGGGCGGGAAGGAGACCCAGTACTTC. Its protein is CATSDLREGGKETQYF.

This chain links TRBV7-9 with TRBJ1-2; TRBD1 matches 7 bases. The trim removed 5 bases at V and 11 bases at J, leaving 8 bases unmatched. CDR3 length equals 12 residues. CDR1 is SEHNR, CDR2 FQNEAQ, per germline (reference sequence). The CDR3 nucleotides read TGTGCCAGCAGCCTAGGACAGGCCCGGTACACCTTC. It translates to CASSLGQARYTF.

In its sample, this clonotype was seen a few times. The chain recombines TRBV5-5 with TRBJ2-5, with 7 bases identical to TRBD2. V shed 1 base and J 5 bases; nucleotides not matched to a gene: 17. Germline V gene lookup returns CDR1 SGHKS and CDR2 YYEKEE (reference sequence). The CDR3 loop spans 18 amino acids. This chain's CDR3 is CASSLSVAGDHPRETQYF. DNA for the CDR3: TGTGCCAGCAGCTTGTCGGTGGCGGGGGACCACCCACGGGAGACCCAGTACTTC. Filled out from reference TRBV5-5 and TRBJ2-5, the complete variable domain reads DAGVTQSPTHLIKTRGQQVTLRCSPISGHKSVSWYQQVLGQGPQFIFQYYEKEERGRGNFPDRFSARQFPNYSSELNVNALLLGDSALYLCASSLSVAGDHPRETQYFGPGTRLLVL.

This clonotype appeared a few times. The V and J genes are TRBV20-1 and TRBJ2-2; TRBD1 agrees at 8 bases. The trim removed 4 bases at V and 6 bases at J, leaving 4 bases unmatched. CDR1 DFQATT and CDR2 SNEGSKA come from the germline V gene (reference sequence). CDR3 length: 13 residues. The chain's CDR3 is CSAKTGEAGELFF. The DNA for the CDR3 is TGCAGTGCTAAGACAGGGGAAGCCGGGGAGCTGTTTTTT.

The genes are TRBV12-3 or TRBV12-4 and TRBJ2-5, with TRBD1 as a possible D gene (6 bases). CDR3 length: 15 residues. Trimming removed 7 bases from V and 5 bases from J, with 20 bases in between. The DNA of the CDR3 is TGTGCCAGCACCCTCTCGACAGGAGTACAGGAGACCCAGTACTTC. As protein: CASTLSTGVQETQYF.